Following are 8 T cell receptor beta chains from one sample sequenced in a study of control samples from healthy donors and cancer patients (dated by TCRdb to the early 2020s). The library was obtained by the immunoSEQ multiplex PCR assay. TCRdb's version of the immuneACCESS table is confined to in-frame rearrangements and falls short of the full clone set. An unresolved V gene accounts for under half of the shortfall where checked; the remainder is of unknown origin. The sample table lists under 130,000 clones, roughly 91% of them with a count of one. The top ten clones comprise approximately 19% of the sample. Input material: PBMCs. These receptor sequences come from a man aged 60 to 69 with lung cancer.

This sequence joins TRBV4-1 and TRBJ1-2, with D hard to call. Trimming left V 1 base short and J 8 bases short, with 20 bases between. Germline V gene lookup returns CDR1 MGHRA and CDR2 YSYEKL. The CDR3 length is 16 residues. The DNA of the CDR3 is TGCGCCAGCAGCCAAGGAGAGGGCCCCGCGCCCTCCGGCTACACCTTC. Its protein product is CASSQGEGPAPSGYTF.

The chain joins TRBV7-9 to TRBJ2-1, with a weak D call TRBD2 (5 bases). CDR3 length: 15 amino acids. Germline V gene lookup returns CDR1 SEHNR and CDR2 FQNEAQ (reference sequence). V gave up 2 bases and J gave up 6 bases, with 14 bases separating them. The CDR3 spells CASSLRSSGPNEQFF. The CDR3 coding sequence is TGTGCCAGCAGCTTACGTTCCAGCGGTCCCAATGAGCAGTTCTTC.

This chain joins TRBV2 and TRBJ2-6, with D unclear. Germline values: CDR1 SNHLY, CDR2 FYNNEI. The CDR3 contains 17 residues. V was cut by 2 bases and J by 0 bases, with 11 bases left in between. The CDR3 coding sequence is TGTGCCAGCAGTGAAAGGCAAGTCCACTCTGGGGCCAACGTCCTGACTTTC. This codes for CASSERQVHSGANVLTF.

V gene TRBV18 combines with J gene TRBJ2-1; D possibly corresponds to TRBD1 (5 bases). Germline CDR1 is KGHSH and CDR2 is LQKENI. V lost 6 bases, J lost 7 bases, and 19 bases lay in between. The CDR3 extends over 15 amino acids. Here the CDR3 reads CASSHPQGVGNEQFF. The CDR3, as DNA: TGTGCCAGCTCTCACCCCCAGGGTGTTGGGAATGAGCAGTTCTTC.

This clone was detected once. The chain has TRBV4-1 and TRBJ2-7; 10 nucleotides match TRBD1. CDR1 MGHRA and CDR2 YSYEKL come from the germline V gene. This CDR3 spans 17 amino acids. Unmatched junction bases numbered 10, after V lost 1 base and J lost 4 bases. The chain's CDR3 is CASSQGSLGQGVYEQYF. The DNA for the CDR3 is TGCGCCAGCAGCCAAGGAAGTCTTGGACAGGGGGTTTACGAGCAGTACTTC.

CDR3 in amino acids: CATSGTGEWANYGYTF. CDR3 in DNA: TGTGCCACCAGTGGGACAGGGGAGTGGGCTAACTATGGCTACACCTTC. The V gene is TRBV24-1, the J gene TRBJ1-2; TRBD1 aligns across 9 bases. The V gene end was trimmed by 5 bases and the J gene end by 0 bases; junction bases not matched to a gene: 6. CDR1 is KGHDR, CDR2 SFDVKD, per germline. This CDR3 spans 16 amino acids.

CDR3 bases: TGCGCCAGCAGGGCCCAAGCCGGGGAGCTGTTTTTT. This sequence encodes CASRAQAGELFF. The chain employs TRBV4-1 and TRBJ2-2; the D is unclear. Trimming stripped 6 bases from V and 6 bases from J, with 8 bases between. Germline V gene data show CDR1 as MGHRA and CDR2 as YSYEKL. This CDR3 has 12 residues.

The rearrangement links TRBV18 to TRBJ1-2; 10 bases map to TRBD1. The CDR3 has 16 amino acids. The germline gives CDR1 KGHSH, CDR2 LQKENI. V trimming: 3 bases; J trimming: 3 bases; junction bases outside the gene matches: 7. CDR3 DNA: TGTGCCAGCTCACCGCTTGGGACAGGGGTCGACTATGGCTACACCTTC. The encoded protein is CASSPLGTGVDYGYTF.